This TCR beta chain was retrieved from a study of T-cell memory formation after mild COVID-19. Study-wide findings and caveats: A balance of CD4 and CD8 characterized clones contracting day 15 to 85, whereas later expanders leaned CD4+. Second-wave clones reaching peak frequency on day 37 lacked confirmed SARS-CoV-2 specificity. Some clones that responded were present in memory (sampled pre-infection), which suggests cross-reactive memory joined.

The CDR3 covers 14 residues. V lost 7 bases to trimming and J lost 5 bases, with 16 bases between them. Germline V CDR1 and CDR2: MNHEY, SVGEGT. From the 5' RACE reads, TCRdb called clonotypes with MiXCR, one entry per CDR3 protein. This table holds over 350,000 distinct CDR3 sequences, approximately 15% found once. This clonotype came up a few times. Its matching antigen is unknown. The sequenced sample consisted of PBMCs or a T cell subset sorted from them (not recorded which). This chain uses TRBV6-2 or TRBV6-3 with TRBJ2-3; TRBD2 is a possible D gene (7 bases). The clonotype comes from a man aged 18-30 years who had mild COVID-19 (a few samples of this study predate the infection). Cell type and time point are not known. This CDR3 reads CASISWRGQDTQYF. The CDR3 DNA sequence: TGTGCCAGCATTTCTTGGCGGGGGCAAGATACGCAGTATTTT.